The present T cell receptor (beta chain) was sequenced within a study of blood T cell repertoires in COVID-19. Whole-study context: Samples came from the United States, Italy and Spain, spanning acute and convalescent COVID-19.

Germline V lookup: CDR1 PRHDT, CDR2 FYEKMQ (reference sequence). The trim removed 5 bases at V and 0 bases at J, leaving 9 bases unmatched. CDR3 length: 18 residues. Only a few counts were recorded for this clone. The protocol was immunoSEQ multiplex PCR, while the TCRdb copy is restricted to in-frame clones and leaves out a portion. The table records a few hundred thousand clones, approximately 86% of them present only once. The chain employs TRBV13 and TRBJ2-4; 11 positions agree with TRBD2. The sequencing input was peripheral blood. The sequence derives from a middle-aged man who had recovered from COVID-19. The CDR3 nucleotides read TGTGCCAGCAGCCATAGCGGGAGGGGCCCCTTAGCCAAAAACATTCAGTACTTC. Translation gives CASSHSGRGPLAKNIQYF.